A selection of T cell receptor beta chains follows, all from one sample in a study of T-cell reconstitution after alpha-beta-depleted transplantation in children. A single record per CDR3 protein comes from TCRdb applying MiXCR to the PCR reads. The sample has some 490,000 distinct CDR3 sequences, 9.5% to 15% seen once. The specimen was PBMCs from the stem cell graft donor, collected from the stem cell graft. These receptors were collected from a human donor who donated a stem cell graft to a child with combined immunodeficiency. The CDR3 runs from the conserved cysteine through the conserved F or W. Size tells how often a clone was seen (once, few, many) or the class of an expanded clone, and some rows leave it out.

few,TRBJ1-4,TRBV20-1,CSARGANEKLFF
-,TRBJ2-1,TRBV4-3,CASSQQRDTGWGEQFF
-,TRBJ2-3,TRBV29-1,CSVGQGADTQYF
few,TRBJ1-2,TRBV30,CAWSSGSHGYTF
many,TRBJ1-6,TRBV5-4,CASSLGSPYNSPLHF
many,TRBJ1-4,TRBV27,CASSFSGTGNRGDGEKLFF
few,TRBJ2-1,TRBV9,CASSHGGGDVYEQFF
many,TRBJ2-7,TRBV6-6,CASSLQSEQYF
-,TRBJ2-1,TRBV12-3/TRBV12-4,CASSLSRRDNEQFF
-,TRBJ1-2,TRBV20-1,CSARRLGRGDNYGYTF
-,TRBJ1-5,TRBV3-1,CASSKGTDDRPQHF
many,TRBJ2-5,TRBV4-2,CASSRTGEETQYF
many,TRBJ1-6,TRBV28,CASRQLWPNSPLHF
-,TRBJ2-5,TRBV12-3/TRBV12-4,CASSSGSRETQYF
-,TRBJ2-7,TRBV3-1,CASSRSGGNTYEQYF
few,TRBJ1-5,TRBV3-1,CASSQGRAPTQPQHF
few,TRBJ2-5,TRBV4-3,CASSQVVTGGRETQYF
few,TRBJ1-4,TRBV6-1,CASRKEALGEKLFF
many,TRBJ2-2,TRBV27,CASSPLNRINTGELFF
-,TRBJ2-1,TRBV12-3/TRBV12-4,CASSFLPREQFF
many,TRBJ2-3,TRBV7-3,CASSLWGQNTDTQYF
many,TRBJ2-7,TRBV5-1,CASSVTGEPYEQYF
-,TRBJ2-5,TRBV10-3,CAISPGRSGRNFGETQYF
many,TRBJ2-3,TRBV7-2,CASSLQAGGADTQYF
many,TRBJ1-2,TRBV7-9,CASSPGGGNINYGYTF
few,TRBJ2-2,TRBV6-5,CASSYYPTGTTNTGELFF
-,TRBJ2-1,TRBV27,CASSLLAGEIEQFF